Here is one TCR beta chain with its context. The sample originates from a study of shared clonotypes between healthy human individuals. On the study more broadly: For every donor, three CD4 naive, three CD4 memory, two CD8 naive and one CD8 memory plates were used.

Selected positively for CCR7 and CD45RO-negative, naive CD8 cells excluded terminally differentiated effector memory CD45RA+ cells. The CDR3 spans 14 residues. Germline CDR1 GTSNPN, CDR2 SVGIG (reference sequence). V was pared by 2 bases and J by 1 base, with 11 bases between. Produced via immunoSEQ multiplex PCR; TCRdb's table is partial and in-frame only. The sample shows some 580,000 clones, roughly 98% of them seen only once. This clonotype was sampled from a man aged 30 to 45 in good health. What was sequenced was naive CD8+ T cells sorted from blood. The chain couples TRBV30 to TRBJ1-1, with D hard to call. The CDR3 here is CAWSLTEPNTEAFF. DNA of the CDR3: TGTGCCTGGAGTTTGACGGAGCCGAACACTGAAGCTTTCTTT.